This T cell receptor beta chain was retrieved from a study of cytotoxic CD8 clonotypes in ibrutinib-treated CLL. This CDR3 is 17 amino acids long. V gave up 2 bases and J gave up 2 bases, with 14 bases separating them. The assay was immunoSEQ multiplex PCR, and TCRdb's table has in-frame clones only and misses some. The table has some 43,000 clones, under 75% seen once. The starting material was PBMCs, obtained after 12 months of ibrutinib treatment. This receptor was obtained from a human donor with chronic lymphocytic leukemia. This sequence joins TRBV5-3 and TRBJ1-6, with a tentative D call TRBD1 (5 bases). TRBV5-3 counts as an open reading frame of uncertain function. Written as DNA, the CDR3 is TGTGCCAGAAGCTTCGGGGCGAGGGCTACCTATAATTCACCCCTCCACTTT. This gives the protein CARSFGARATYNSPLHF.